This T cell receptor beta chain was profiled in a study of identical twins. General study findings and limits: In cord blood, abundant beta clonotypes had fewer insertions; memory showed no trend.

On this clonotype: Its antigen is unidentified.

The CDR3 spans 13 residues. Germline CDR1 reads MNHNS; CDR2 reads SASEGT. Trimming at V came to 7 bases and at J to 7 bases, leaving 5 bases not matched to a gene. TCRdb re-derived calls from the 5' RACE reads in MiXCR, one entry per CDR3 protein. The repertoire holds under 250,000 distinct CDR3 sequences, roughly 12% seen once, with 4% in the top ten. The same data also contributed to another study, on yellow fever vaccine responses in identical twins.

V and J are TRBV6-1 and TRBJ2-2, with TRBD2 matching over 8 bases. Source material: memory (CD45RO+) T cells sorted from blood. This receptor was obtained from a young woman in good health. In nucleotides, the CDR3 is TGTGCCAGCACGGGGGGGCCGGTCGGGGAGCTGTTTTTT. Translating it yields CASTGGPVGELFF.